The source of this TCR beta chain is a study of T cell responses to AZD1222 COVID-19 vaccine. The length of the CDR3 is 16 residues. J gave up 4 bases and V 4 bases, and 8 bases lay outside the gene matches. Germline CDR1 SEHNR, CDR2 FQNEAQ (reference sequence). Assay used: immunoSEQ multiplex PCR; TCRdb lists only in-frame clones, some missing. The sample consists of 73,000 or so clones, roughly 88% of them appearing once. Study-level points and caveats: White British donors predominated, females outnumbered males, and clonal diversity was possibly underestimated. Repertoires were obtained solely post-peak T cell response. Only six or seven AZD1222 recipients tested seropositive at baseline.

Note on this clone: What it binds is not known.

The specimen was peripheral blood, collected on day 0 of AZD1222 vaccination. The sequence derives from an adult in good health. This chain uses TRBV7-9 with TRBJ2-3, with 10 bases that match TRBD1. The CDR3 DNA sequence: TGTGCCAGCAGCTCGCGACAGGGGGCTAAGTCAGATACGCAGTATTTT. Translation: CASSSRQGAKSDTQYF.